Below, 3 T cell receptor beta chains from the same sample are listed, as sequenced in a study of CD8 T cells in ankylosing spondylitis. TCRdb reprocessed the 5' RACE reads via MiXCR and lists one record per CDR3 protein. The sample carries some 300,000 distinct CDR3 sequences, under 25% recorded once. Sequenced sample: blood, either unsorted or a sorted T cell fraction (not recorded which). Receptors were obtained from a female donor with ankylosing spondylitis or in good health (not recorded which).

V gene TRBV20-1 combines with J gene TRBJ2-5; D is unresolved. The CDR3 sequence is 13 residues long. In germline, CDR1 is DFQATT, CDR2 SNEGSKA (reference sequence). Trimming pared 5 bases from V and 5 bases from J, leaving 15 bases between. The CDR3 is CSALDPNAETQYF. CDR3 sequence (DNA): TGCAGTGCTTTGGACCCCAATGCGGAGACCCAGTACTTC.

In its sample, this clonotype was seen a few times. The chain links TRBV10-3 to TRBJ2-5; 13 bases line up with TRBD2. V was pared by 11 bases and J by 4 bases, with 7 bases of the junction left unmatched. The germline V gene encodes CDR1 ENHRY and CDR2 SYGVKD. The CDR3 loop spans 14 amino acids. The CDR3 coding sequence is TGTGCCTCCACTAGCGGGAGGGCCCGAGAGACCCAGTACTTC. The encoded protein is CASTSGRARETQYF.

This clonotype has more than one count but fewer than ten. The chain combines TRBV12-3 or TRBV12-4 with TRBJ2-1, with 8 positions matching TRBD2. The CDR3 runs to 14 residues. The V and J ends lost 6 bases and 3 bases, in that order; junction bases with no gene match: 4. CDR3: CASRSGSLYNEQFF. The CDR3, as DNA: TGTGCCAGCAGGAGCGGGAGCCTCTACAATGAGCAGTTCTTC.